This is a list of T cell receptor beta chains from one sample in a study of shared clonotypes between healthy human individuals. Only in-frame clones appear in the TCRdb table, and some are missing; sequencing was by immunoSEQ multiplex PCR. The sample lists millions of clones; 95% were seen once. Sequenced: naive CD4+ T cells sorted from blood. The source is a man younger than 35 in good health. The CDR3 runs from the conserved cysteine through the conserved F or W. D genes are given only for firm matches. Size values are once, few and many counts, or a class for expanded clones, and some rows have none.

J gene,D gene,CDR3 length,clone size,V gene,CDR3 DNA,CDR3 protein
TRBJ1-5,TRBD1,17,.,TRBV28,TGTGCCAGCAGCTCTGGACAGGGACTCTATAGCAATCAGCCCCAGCATTTT,CASSSGQGLYSNQPQHF
TRBJ2-3,.,16,once,TRBV9,TGTGCCAGCAGCGCCGTGCCGACAGGGACTGGGGATACGCAGTATTTT,CASSAVPTGTGDTQYF
TRBJ1-5,.,15,.,TRBV7-8,TGTGCCAGCAGCCCGTCCGGGGGGGGTAATCAGCCCCAGCATTTT,CASSPSGGGNQPQHF
TRBJ2-7,.,17,once,TRBV18,TGTGCCAGCTCACCACCGAACTTCGGGACGGCATCCTACGAGCAGTACTTC,CASSPPNFGTASYEQYF
TRBJ2-3,.,13,.,TRBV2,TGTGCCAGCAGTGACAGGTTCACAGATACGCAGTATTTT,CASSDRFTDTQYF
TRBJ2-2,.,14,.,TRBV10-3,TGTGCCTCCTCCTTGGACCTCGTCGGGGGGGAGCTGTTTTTT,CASSLDLVGGELFF
TRBJ1-2,.,13,.,TRBV18,TGTGCCAGCTCACCAAAGGCAGGTGATGGCTACACCTTC,CASSPKAGDGYTF
TRBJ1-1,.,15,.,TRBV19,TGTGCCAGTACCTCGGCGGGTTATGTGAACACTGAAGCTTTCTTT,CASTSAGYVNTEAFF
TRBJ2-7,.,14,.,TRBV5-1,TGCGCCAGCAGCTCGCAGGCGAACCCCTACGAGCAGTACTTC,CASSSQANPYEQYF
TRBJ2-3,.,13,.,TRBV9,TGTGCCAGCAGCCCGATCGGCACAGATACGCAGTATTTT,CASSPIGTDTQYF
TRBJ2-1,.,12,.,TRBV29-1,TGCAGCGTGCGGGACACCAACAATGAGCAGTTCTTC,CSVRDTNNEQFF
TRBJ1-3,.,14,.,TRBV4-1,TGCGCCAGCAGCCAAGGGCAGGGCGGAAACACCATATATTTT,CASSQGQGGNTIYF
TRBJ1-4,.,16,.,TRBV5-3,TGTGCCAGAAGCAGACCCGGCAGGGCCGTTAATGAAAAACTGTTTTTT,CARSRPGRAVNEKLFF
TRBJ2-1,TRBD2,15,.,TRBV7-9,TGTGCCAGCAGCTTGGTGACTAGCGGCTACAATGAGCAGTTCTTC,CASSLVTSGYNEQFF
TRBJ1-5,.,13,.,TRBV7-2,TGTGCCAGCAGCTTAGAATGGGCACAGCCCCAGCATTTT,CASSLEWAQPQHF
TRBJ1-2,TRBD1,18,.,TRBV4-1,TGCGCCAGCAGCCAAGATTTGTCAGGGGGCAGGGGGAGGTATGGCTACACCTTC,CASSQDLSGGRGRYGYTF
TRBJ1-4,TRBD1,14,.,TRBV11-2,TGTGCCAGCAGCTCCGGGACAGTCAATGAAAAACTGTTTTTT,CASSSGTVNEKLFF
TRBJ2-3,.,13,.,TRBV4-3,TGCGCCAGCAGCCAAGATCACCGGGGAACGCAGTATTTT,CASSQDHRGTQYF
TRBJ2-7,TRBD2,15,.,TRBV6-5,TGTGCCAGCAGTTCCGGGACTAGCGGAAGTCACGAGCAGTACTTC,CASSSGTSGSHEQYF
TRBJ2-1,.,14,.,TRBV12-5,TGTGCTAGTGGTCCGCCGGTCCAGTACAATGAGCAGTTCTTC,CASGPPVQYNEQFF
TRBJ2-7,TRBD2,15,.,TRBV5-1,TGCGCCAGCAGCGTCGTAGGGACTAGCGGTTACGAGCAGTACTTC,CASSVVGTSGYEQYF
TRBJ1-4,TRBD1,13,.,TRBV5-1,TGCGCCAGCAGCTCAGGACAGGGGGAAAAACTGTTTTTT,CASSSGQGEKLFF
TRBJ2-7,.,14,.,TRBV5-4,TGTGCCAGCAGCCAGGGGTTGGTAGGAGACGAGCAGTACTTC,CASSQGLVGDEQYF
TRBJ1-2,.,18,.,TRBV4-1,TGCGCCAGCAGCCAAGATGATCGGGGATGGCGGATTAACTATGGCTACACCTTC,CASSQDDRGWRINYGYTF
TRBJ1-1,TRBD1,14,.,TRBV28,TGTGCCAGCAGGACAGGGGGCGCGGGCACTGAAGCTTTCTTT,CASRTGGAGTEAFF
TRBJ2-7,.,14,.,TRBV11-2,TGTGCCAGCAGCTTATCCTTATTGCCGTACGAGCAGTACTTC,CASSLSLLPYEQYF
TRBJ2-2,.,14,.,TRBV9,TGTGCCAGCAGCCCAGTACAGGGCCCCGGGGAGCTGTTTTTT,CASSPVQGPGELFF
TRBJ2-5,.,15,.,TRBV10-3,TGTGCCATCAGTGAGTCGGGAGGGGGCGGAGAGACCCAGTACTTC,CAISESGGGGETQYF
TRBJ1-1,TRBD1,17,.,TRBV4-1,TGCGCCAGCAGCCACAAACTCCCGGGACAGGCATTCACTGAAGCTTTCTTT,CASSHKLPGQAFTEAFF
TRBJ2-7,TRBD2,15,.,TRBV7-2,TGTGCCAGCAGCCTATCTAGCGGGGTCTCCTACGAGCAGTACTTC,CASSLSSGVSYEQYF
TRBJ2-2,TRBD1,15,.,TRBV5-1,TGCGCCAGCACCAGGACAGGGGAGGGCACCGGGGAGCTGTTTTTT,CASTRTGEGTGELFF
TRBJ1-3,.,15,.,TRBV10-1,TGCGCCAGCAGTGATAATTATGGCTCTGGAAACACCATATATTTT,CASSDNYGSGNTIYF
TRBJ2-2,.,14,.,TRBV13,TGTGCCAGCAGCCGCAGGGGAGGCACCGGGGAGCTGTTTTTT,CASSRRGGTGELFF
TRBJ2-7,TRBD1,13,.,TRBV18,TGTGCCAGCTCACCAGACAGGGGCTCCGAGCAGTACTTC,CASSPDRGSEQYF
TRBJ2-7,.,15,few,TRBV19,TGTGCCAGTAGTCGATGGGGGGGCGAAAATAATGAGCAGTACTTC,CASSRWGGENNEQYF
TRBJ1-2,TRBD1,14,.,TRBV28,TGTGCCAGCAGTGAGGGGGCGCCGGACTATGGCTACACCTTC,CASSEGAPDYGYTF
TRBJ2-1,.,13,few,TRBV7-9,TGTGCCAGCAGCTTAGAGGTTTACAATGAGCAGTTCTTC,CASSLEVYNEQFF
TRBJ1-4,.,14,.,TRBV9,TGTGCCAGCAGCGTAGGGCAGCTTAATGAAAAACTGTTTTTT,CASSVGQLNEKLFF
TRBJ2-6,.,17,.,TRBV7-3,TGTGCCAGCAGCCTAGTCCGGACCCTTTCTGGGGCCAACGTCCTGACTTTC,CASSLVRTLSGANVLTF
TRBJ2-2,.,13,.,TRBV2,TGTGCCAGCAAGGTGGGAATCGCCGGGGAGCTGTTTTTT,CASKVGIAGELFF
TRBJ2-5,.,11,.,TRBV20-1,TGCAGTGCTAAGGTGGGAGAGACCCAGTACTTC,CSAKVGETQYF
TRBJ1-5,.,16,once,TRBV2,TGTGCCAGCAGTGAGATGAGGCAGGGACTCAATCAGCCCCAGCATTTT,CASSEMRQGLNQPQHF
TRBJ1-5,TRBD1,13,.,TRBV29-1,TGCAGCGTTCGGACAGGTAGCAATCAGCCCCAGCATTTT,CSVRTGSNQPQHF
TRBJ2-4,TRBD2,17,.,TRBV19,TGTGCCAGTAGTATAGGCGGGAGAGATCTAGCCAAAAACATTCAGTACTTC,CASSIGGRDLAKNIQYF
TRBJ2-5,.,12,.,TRBV6-1,TGTGCCAGCAGTGACATTAGGGAGACCCAGTACTTC,CASSDIRETQYF
TRBJ1-2,.,15,.,TRBV10-3,TGTGCCACAAGTTCACCTACAGGGACATTATATGGCTACACCTTC,CATSSPTGTLYGYTF
TRBJ1-6,.,15,.,TRBV6-5,TGTGCCAGCAGTTACTTCGGCAGGGGAGATTCACCCCTCCACTTT,CASSYFGRGDSPLHF
TRBJ1-3,TRBD1,14,few,TRBV5-1,TGCGCCAGCAGCTCGACAGGGGCTGGAAACACCATATATTTT,CASSSTGAGNTIYF